One sample yielded the 17 T cell receptor beta chains listed below, sequenced in a study of blood T cell repertoires in COVID-19. The repertoire was sequenced with immunoSEQ multiplex PCR; TCRdb's copy has only in-frame clones and lacks some. The sample has tens of thousands of clones; just under 75% are singletons. The sequencing sample was made of peripheral blood. The receptor set was obtained from a man in his sixties or seventies with COVID-19, enrolled during active disease.

This chain uses TRBV24-1 with TRBJ2-7, with D possibly matching TRBD2 (6 bases). Germline loops: CDR1 KGHDR, CDR2 SFDVKD. This CDR3 spans 13 amino acids. Trimming stripped 3 bases from V and 6 bases from J, with 11 bases between. CDR3 DNA: TGTGCCACCAGTGATGCCAGGGACTCCGAGCAGTACTTC. This sequence encodes CATSDARDSEQYF.

V usage is TRBV27 and J usage is TRBJ1-2; no definite D call. The CDR3 runs 13 residues. CDR1 MNHEY and CDR2 SMNVEV come from the germline V gene (reference sequence). Trimming left V 8 bases short and J 0 bases short, with 10 bases between. The CDR3: CASRKQSNYGYTF. CDR3 nucleotides: TGTGCCAGCCGGAAACAGTCTAACTATGGCTACACCTTC.

The J gene is TRBJ2-7, the V gene TRBV11-2; 9 bases match TRBD2. Trimming removed 2 bases from V and 7 bases from J; junction bases left unmatched: 15. This CDR3 has 17 amino acids. Germline CDR1 reads SGHAT; CDR2 reads FQNNGV. CDR3 bases: TGTGCCAGCAGCTTAAAAGCGGGAGGTTGGCTAGTACAGGAGCAGTACTTC. Translated, it gives CASSLKAGGWLVQEQYF.

The chain has TRBV6-2 or TRBV6-3 and TRBJ1-1; D may be TRBD1 (6 bases). The V gene's germline CDR1 is MNHEY and CDR2 SVGEGT. The ends were cut back, 4 bases at V and 5 bases at J, with 14 bases in the middle. The CDR3 has 14 residues. The CDR3 DNA reads TGTGCCAGCAGTTCACAGGGATCTTGGACTGAAGCTTTCTTT. This encodes CASSSQGSWTEAFF.

V usage is TRBV7-2 and J usage is TRBJ2-2, with 8 bases aligning to TRBD1. Germline lookup yields CDR1 SGHTA and CDR2 FQGNSA. Trimming at V came to 4 bases and at J to 3 bases, leaving 4 bases not matched to a gene. The CDR3 consists of 15 residues. The CDR3 sequence: CASSSQGAHTGELFF. The CDR3 bases are TGTGCCAGCAGCTCTCAGGGGGCGCACACCGGGGAGCTGTTTTTT. The full variable domain, with the rest looked up from reference TRBV7-2 and TRBJ2-2, is GAGVSQSPSNKVTEKGKDVELRCDPISGHTALYWYRQSLGQGLEFLIYFQGNSAPDKSGLPSDRFSAERTGGSVSTLTIQRTQQEDSAVYLCASSSQGAHTGELFFGEGSRLTVL.

V gene TRBV6-1 combines with J gene TRBJ2-5, with 14 bases fitting TRBD2. The V gene's germline CDR1 is MNHNS and CDR2 SASEGT. The CDR3 covers 17 residues. J gave up 5 bases and V 4 bases, and 9 bases lay outside the gene matches. CDR3 amino acids: CASSGPGLAGVAETQYF. The CDR3 DNA follows: TGTGCCAGCAGTGGACCGGGACTAGCGGGAGTGGCGGAGACCCAGTACTTC.

The chain uses TRBV10-1 and TRBJ2-2; 8 positions agree with TRBD2. This CDR3 region has 15 residues. Per the germline V gene, CDR1 is WNHNN and CDR2 is SYGVQD (reference sequence). With V trimmed by 4 bases and J by 6 bases, 7 bases remained unmatched. This CDR3 reads CASSGLAGGAGELFF. The CDR3, as DNA: TGCGCCAGCAGTGGGCTAGCGGGTGGCGCCGGGGAGCTGTTTTTT.

The chain employs TRBV6-5 and TRBJ2-7; no firm D call. Trimming pared 5 bases from V and 3 bases from J, leaving 5 bases between. Per the germline V gene, CDR1 is MNHEY and CDR2 is SVGAGI. This CDR3 contains 11 residues. In DNA form, the CDR3 reads TGTGCCAGCAGTAACAGCTACGAGCAGTACTTC. This gives the protein CASSNSYEQYF.

The rearrangement uses TRBV5-1 and TRBJ1-6; D not resolved. Looked up from germline, CDR1 is SGHRS and CDR2 is YFSETQ. CDR3 length: 14 residues. The ends were cut back, 4 bases at V and 4 bases at J, with 9 bases in the middle. The CDR3 sequence: CASSRTGYNSPLHF. CDR3 coding DNA: TGCGCCAGCAGCCGGACGGGGTATAATTCACCCCTCCACTTT.

The chain joins TRBV11-3 to TRBJ2-2, with 14 bases identical to TRBD2. This CDR3 is 17 amino acids long. With V trimmed by 1 base and J by 5 bases, 3 bases remained unmatched. Per germline, CDR1 SGHNT and CDR2 YENEEA. CDR3 sequence: CASSLGRTSGRTGELFF. The CDR3 nucleotides are TGTGCCAGCAGCTTAGGACGGACTAGCGGGAGGACCGGGGAGCTGTTTTTT. Looking up the rest from reference TRBV11-3 and TRBJ2-2 gives the full variable domain: EAGVVQSPRYKIIEKKQPVAFWCNPISGHNTLYWYLQNLGQGPELLIRYENEEAVDDSQLPKDRFSAERLKGVDSTLKIQPAELGDSAVYLCASSLGRTSGRTGELFFGEGSRLTVL.

The genes are TRBV7-2 and TRBJ1-5, with no clear D. CDR3 length: 17 amino acids. Germline V gene sequence: CDR1 SGHTA, CDR2 FQGNSA. V lost 9 bases and J lost 2, with 23 bases in between. The CDR3 DNA sequence: TGTGCCAGACCCCACAGAGAACTCCCGTTCGGCAATCAGCCCCAGCATTTT. Translated: CARPHRELPFGNQPQHF.

This clone was counted a few times. CDR3 coding DNA: TGTGCCAGCAGCCTAGGACAGGGGGATTACGAGCAGTACTTC. Its translation: CASSLGQGDYEQYF. The chain combines TRBV9 with TRBJ2-7; 10 bases line up with TRBD1. The CDR3 spans 14 residues. CDR1 is SGDLS, CDR2 YYNGEE, per germline. With 4 bases clipped from V and 4 bases from J, the junction kept 5 bases outside the gene matches.

This chain connects TRBV14 to TRBJ1-1; no clear D. The CDR3 length is 13 residues. Germline CDR1 SGHDN, CDR2 FVKESK. Deletions cut 0 bases from V and 8 bases from J, with 10 bases between. For the CDR3, the DNA is TGTGCCAGCAGCCAAGAGGGCATCCGGGAAGCTTTCTTT. Protein product: CASSQEGIREAFF.

The J gene is TRBJ2-7, the V gene TRBV7-9; perhaps TRBD1 as D (5 bases). CDR1 and CDR2 from the germline V gene are SEHNR and FQNEAQ (reference sequence). V lost 5 bases, J lost 4 bases, and 12 bases lay in between. There are 13 residues in the CDR3. This CDR3 reads CASSETPGYEQYF. The CDR3 region has the DNA TGTGCCAGCAGCGAAACGCCAGGGTACGAGCAGTACTTC.

This clone came up a few times. The chain combines TRBV19 with TRBJ1-2; D perhaps matches TRBD1 (6 bases). The CDR3 consists of 17 residues. V lost 9 bases and J 2 bases, leaving 25 bases between the germline ends. Germline V CDR1 and CDR2: LNHDA, SQIVND (reference sequence). This chain's CDR3 is CASIETGIQGRNYGYTF. The CDR3 DNA follows: TGTGCCAGCATCGAAACCGGTATACAGGGTAGGAACTATGGCTACACCTTC.

The V gene is TRBV4-2, the J gene TRBJ2-2, with 10 bases aligning to TRBD1. The CDR3 is 16 residues long. The V and J ends lost 1 base and 1 base, in that order; junction bases with no gene match: 0. CDR1 is LGHNA and CDR2 is YNFKEQ in the germline V gene. CDR3: CASSQGTGGNTGELFF. DNA of the CDR3: TGTGCCAGCAGCCAAGGGACAGGGGGGAACACCGGGGAGCTGTTTTTT.

This clone was seen just once. This sequence joins TRBV7-2 and TRBJ2-7; 8 nucleotides line up with TRBD1. This CDR3 has 16 residues. CDR1 is SGHTA, CDR2 FQGNSA, per germline. J was trimmed by 4 bases and V by 4 bases; bases with no gene match: 12. CDR3 sequence: CASSSYPGGRGYEQYF. For the CDR3, the DNA is TGTGCCAGCAGCTCGTACCCAGGGGGCAGGGGATACGAGCAGTACTTC.